This T cell receptor (beta chain) derives from a study of CD8 T cells in ankylosing spondylitis. From the 5' RACE reads, TCRdb called clonotypes with MiXCR, one entry per CDR3 protein. The data contain 270,000 or so distinct CDR3 sequences, 18% of them seen just once; the ten biggest clones take up approximately 33%. Germline CDR1 reads SGHRS; CDR2 reads YFSETQ. V lost 2 bases, J lost 0 bases, and 24 bases lay in between. The CDR3 spans 20 residues. Sequencing input: blood, either unsorted or a sorted T cell fraction (not recorded which). V and J are TRBV5-1 and TRBJ2-1; D not resolved. The clonotype comes from a male donor with ankylosing spondylitis or in good health (not recorded which). CDR3 sequence: CASSFAARLFSWSSYNEQFF. The CDR3 bases are TGCGCCAGCAGCTTCGCAGCGCGCCTGTTTAGCTGGAGCTCCTACAATGAGCAGTTCTTC.